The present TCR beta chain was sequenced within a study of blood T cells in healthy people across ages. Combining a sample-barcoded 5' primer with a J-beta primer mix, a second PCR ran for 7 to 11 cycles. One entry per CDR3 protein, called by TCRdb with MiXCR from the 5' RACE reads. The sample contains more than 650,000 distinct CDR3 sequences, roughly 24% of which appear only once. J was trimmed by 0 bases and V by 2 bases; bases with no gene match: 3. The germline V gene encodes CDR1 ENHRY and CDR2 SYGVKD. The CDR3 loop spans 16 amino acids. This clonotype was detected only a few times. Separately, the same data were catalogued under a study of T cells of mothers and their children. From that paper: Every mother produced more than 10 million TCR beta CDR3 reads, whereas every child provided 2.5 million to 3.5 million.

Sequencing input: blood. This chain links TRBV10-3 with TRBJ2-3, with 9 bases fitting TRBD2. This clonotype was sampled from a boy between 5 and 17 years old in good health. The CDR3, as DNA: TGTGCCATCAGTGAGGGAAGCGGGAGGAGCACAGATACGCAGTATTTT. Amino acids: CAISEGSGRSTDTQYF.